A selection of T cell receptor beta chains follows, all from one sample in a study of T cell repertoires in cytomegalovirus infection. The antigens these receptors bind are not known. MiXCR, run by TCRdb on the reads, gives a single entry per CDR3 protein. The data contain around 500,000 distinct CDR3 sequences, roughly 43% of them singletons. The sequencing here drew on cultured PBMCs, taken from culture after CMV antigen stimulation. The receptors shown here come from a human donor in good health (CMV status not recorded). Some clones in this sample may be carry-over from other donors' samples. CDR3s include the opening cysteine and the closing phenylalanine or tryptophan. Fields, in order: J gene, D gene, V gene, clone size, CDR3 protein, CDR3 DNA. D genes are given only for firm matches. Only part of the rows carry a size: once, few, many, or a class if the clone is expanded.

TRBJ2-2	NA	TRBV6-2/TRBV6-3	NA	CASSPLSLTGELFF	TGTGCCAGCAGTCCCCTTAGTCTAACCGGGGAGCTGTTTTTT
TRBJ2-2	NA	TRBV12-3/TRBV12-4	NA	CASSLMPGVESTGELFF	TGTGCCAGCAGTTTAATGCCGGGAGTGGAGAGCACCGGGGAGCTGTTTTTT
TRBJ2-3	TRBD1	TRBV5-4	NA	CASSPMTGGGTDTQYF	TGTGCCAGCAGCCCCATGACAGGGGGTGGCACAGATACGCAGTATTTT
TRBJ2-1	NA	TRBV10-3	NA	CAMGPGPTYNEQFF	TGTGCCATGGGACCGGGACCTACCTACAATGAGCAGTTCTTC
TRBJ1-4	NA	TRBV19	NA	CASSMGGAGEKLFF	TGTGCCAGTAGTATGGGGGGCGCCGGTGAAAAACTGTTTTTT
TRBJ1-2	TRBD1	TRBV29-1	NA	CSVAGQGYGYTF	TGCAGCGTTGCCGGACAGGGCTATGGCTACACCTTC
TRBJ1-1	NA	TRBV15	NA	CATSMGGKTEAFF	TGTGCCACCAGCATGGGGGGGAAGACTGAAGCTTTCTTT
TRBJ2-3	NA	TRBV27	NA	CASSPSWGSTDTQYF	TGTGCCAGCAGCCCGAGCTGGGGGAGCACAGATACGCAGTATTTT
TRBJ1-5	NA	TRBV20-1	once	CSARGFASDSYYSNQPQHF	TGCAGTGCTAGAGGGTTTGCATCTGACAGCTATTATAGCAATCAGCCCCAGCATTTT
TRBJ1-4	NA	TRBV7-9	few	CASSAMAINEKLFF	TGTGCCAGCAGCGCCATGGCGATTAATGAAAAACTGTTTTTT
TRBJ1-4	NA	TRBV6-1	NA	CAGKKEANEKLFF	TGTGCCGGCAAGAAGGAGGCAAATGAAAAACTGTTTTTT
TRBJ1-5	TRBD1	TRBV7-8	NA	CASSSGTGGYSNQPQHF	TGTGCCAGCAGCTCGGGGACAGGGGGCTATAGCAATCAGCCCCAGCATTTT
TRBJ1-5	NA	TRBV7-2	many	CASSLVGGSNQPQHF	TGTGCCAGCAGCTTAGTCGGGGGTTCCAATCAGCCCCAGCATTTT
TRBJ2-7	TRBD2	TRBV7-9	few	CASSALGLTSGLPYEQYF	TGTGCCAGCAGCGCGTTGGGTTTGACTAGCGGGCTCCCCTACGAGCAGTACTTC
TRBJ2-7	NA	TRBV20-1	NA	CSAKVGAGYEQYF	TGCAGTGCTAAGGTGGGAGCGGGTTACGAGCAGTACTTC
TRBJ2-7	NA	TRBV5-5	NA	CASSLTTAGSYEQYF	TGTGCCAGCAGCTTGACTACCGCGGGATCCTACGAGCAGTACTTC
TRBJ1-6	NA	TRBV12-3/TRBV12-4	NA	CASGSGGVGNSPLHF	TGTGCCAGCGGGAGCGGCGGAGTGGGCAATTCACCCCTCCACTTT
TRBJ1-1	NA	TRBV7-9	once	CASTLPGQANTEAFF	TGTGCCAGCACCTTACCTGGACAAGCGAACACTGAAGCTTTCTTT
TRBJ1-2	NA	TRBV2	few	CASSPRTRDGYTF	TGTGCCAGCAGCCCCCGGACGAGAGATGGCTACACCTTC
TRBJ1-5	NA	TRBV6-1	NA	CASSEVGGTNQPQHF	TGTGCCAGCAGTGAAGTCGGGGGAACCAATCAGCCCCAGCATTTT
TRBJ2-7	NA	TRBV28	few	CASSFLGRTADSSYEQYF	TGTGCCAGCAGTTTTTTGGGCAGGACCGCCGACAGCTCCTACGAGCAGTACTTC
TRBJ2-7	NA	TRBV20-1	NA	CSAAPNSYEQYF	TGCAGTGCGGCCCCGAACAGCTACGAGCAGTACTTC
TRBJ2-5	NA	TRBV6-5	few	CASSPLLAYQETQYF	TGTGCCAGCAGTCCCCTCCTAGCGTACCAAGAGACCCAGTACTTC
TRBJ2-2	TRBD1	TRBV5-1	NA	CASSSQQGARTGELFF	TGCGCCAGCAGCTCCCAACAGGGGGCGCGTACCGGGGAGCTGTTTTTT
TRBJ2-3	NA	TRBV15	few	CATSRPNTDTQYF	TGTGCCACCAGCAGACCTAACACAGATACGCAGTATTTT
TRBJ1-1	NA	TRBV7-2	many	CASSPQVGGNTEAFF	TGTGCCAGCAGCCCCCAAGTGGGGGGGAACACTGAAGCTTTCTTT
TRBJ2-1	TRBD2	TRBV9	NA	CASSGPITGGFNEQFF	TGTGCCAGCAGCGGCCCCATAACGGGAGGCTTTAATGAGCAGTTCTTC
TRBJ2-4	TRBD1	TRBV6-2/TRBV6-3	NA	CASSYSTGVDAKNIQYF	TGTGCCAGCAGTTACTCGACAGGGGTGGACGCCAAAAACATTCAGTACTTC
TRBJ1-3	NA	TRBV7-2	NA	CASSLEGSGNTIYF	TGTGCCAGCAGCTTGGAGGGGTCTGGAAACACCATATATTTT
TRBJ2-7	NA	TRBV4-1	NA	CASSPRLEGEDEQYF	TGCGCCAGCAGCCCCCGTCTGGAGGGAGAGGACGAGCAGTACTTC
TRBJ1-1	TRBD1	TRBV20-1	NA	CSAPSTGRDTEAFF	TGCAGTGCCCCATCGACAGGGAGGGACACTGAAGCTTTCTTT
TRBJ1-2	NA	TRBV12-3/TRBV12-4	few	CASSLSTFGYTF	TGTGCCAGCAGTTTGTCCACCTTTGGCTACACCTTC
TRBJ1-1	NA	TRBV7-4	few	CASSFGGSTEAFF	TGTGCCAGCAGCTTCGGGGGGAGCACTGAAGCTTTCTTT
TRBJ2-5	NA	TRBV6-2/TRBV6-3	NA	CASTATRQETQYF	TGTGCCAGCACGGCAACAAGACAAGAGACCCAGTACTTC
TRBJ1-1	NA	TRBV20-1	NA	CSARDLRWGAGTEAFF	TGCAGTGCTAGAGATCTGCGGTGGGGCGCAGGGACTGAAGCTTTCTTT
TRBJ1-6	NA	TRBV20-1	NA	CSAPSPGSPLHF	TGCAGTGCCCCCAGTCCCGGTTCACCCCTCCACTTT
TRBJ1-1	NA	TRBV5-4	NA	CASSPGGGLNTEAFF	TGTGCCAGCAGCCCGGGGGGAGGGTTGAATACTGAAGCTTTCTTT
TRBJ1-5	TRBD1	TRBV19	NA	CASSIYRGPGWVGNQPQHF	TGTGCCAGTAGTATCTACAGGGGGCCAGGATGGGTTGGCAATCAGCCCCAGCATTTT
TRBJ2-5	NA	TRBV27	NA	CASSLSWGDQETQYF	TGTGCCAGCAGTTTATCTTGGGGGGACCAAGAGACCCAGTACTTC
TRBJ2-3	NA	TRBV7-9	NA	CASSLSLRDTQYF	TGTGCCAGCAGCTTATCTCTACGGGATACGCAGTATTTT